This T cell receptor beta chain emerged from a study of CD8 T cells in ankylosing spondylitis. This clonotype was observed a few times. No antigen is known for it. Quantitative 5'-RACE with molecular barcodes produced the TCR beta libraries. TCRdb used MiXCR to reprocess the 5' RACE reads, holding one entry per CDR3 protein. The sample holds about 540,000 distinct CDR3 sequences, roughly 13% seen once. The CDR3 is 16 amino acids. Trimming took 4 bases from V and 6 from J; bases not matched to a gene: 10. Looked up from germline, CDR1 is LGHDT and CDR2 is YNNKEL (reference sequence). General study results and limits: Ankylosing spondylitis blood seemed to carry a telltale TCR beta motif made of about 8 highly homologous variants. Disease-linked clones displayed a CD8+ phenotype and appeared relatively rarely in peripheral blood. Significant enrichment of disease-linked clones was reportedly seen in matched ankylosing spondylitis synovial fluid.

The source is a male donor with ankylosing spondylitis. This chain connects TRBV3-1 to TRBJ2-7, with 12 bases fitting TRBD2. The material sequenced was blood, either unsorted or a sorted T cell fraction (not recorded which). CDR3 bases: TGTGCCAGCAGCCTCGGGGAGACTAGCGGGAGTGGCGAGCAGTACTTC. It codes for CASSLGETSGSGEQYF.